The 14 T cell receptor beta chains below were found in one sample sequenced in a study of blood T cell repertoires in COVID-19 (dated by TCRdb to 2020 to 2022). The library came from the immunoSEQ multiplex PCR assay. The immuneACCESS repertoire file appears here via TCRdb, limited to in-frame rearrangements. These files lack a portion of the clones; in checked studies, under half of the deficit traces to unresolved V genes, and the cause of the others is not known. Within this sample are about 300,000 clones, with roughly 90% of them counted one time only. The ten biggest clones cover less than 2% of the sample. The specimen was peripheral blood. These receptors were taken from a woman aged 25-40 years with COVID-19, enrolled during active disease.

This clone was seen only once. V gene TRBV4-1 combines with J gene TRBJ2-1; perhaps TRBD2 as D (6 bases). Germline values: CDR1 MGHRA, CDR2 YSYEKL. The ends were cut back, 0 bases at V and 9 bases at J, with 15 bases in the middle. The CDR3 sequence is 15 residues long. CDR3 region: CASSQDSAASAEQFF. The DNA for the CDR3 is TGCGCCAGCAGCCAAGATTCGGCGGCTAGCGCTGAGCAGTTCTTC.

The gene calls are TRBV27 and TRBJ2-4, with D uncertain. Trimming removed 4 bases from V and 4 bases from J, with 11 bases in between. The V gene's germline CDR1 is MNHEY and CDR2 SMNVEV (reference sequence). The CDR3 loop spans 14 amino acids. In DNA form, the CDR3 reads TGTGCCAGCAGTTCCCGGCTAGGTAAAAACATTCAGTACTTC. Protein: CASSSRLGKNIQYF.

V gene TRBV30 combines with J gene TRBJ1-1, with D uncertain. Germline CDR1 and CDR2: GTSNPN and SVGIG (reference sequence). This CDR3 is built from 14 residues. Trimming pared 4 bases from V and 3 bases from J, leaving 15 bases between. DNA of the CDR3: TGTGCCTGGACCCCTTGGCAGAAATACACTGAAGCTTTCTTT. Translating gives CAWTPWQKYTEAFF.

This chain joins TRBV5-1 and TRBJ1-1; D might be TRBD1 (5 bases). Germline values: CDR1 SGHRS, CDR2 YFSETQ. This CDR3 comprises 14 residues. V lost 7 bases to trimming and J lost 7 bases, with 20 bases between them. The CDR3 nucleotides read TGCGCCAGCGCTTACATAGGGGCACCTAATGAAGCTTTCTTT. As protein: CASAYIGAPNEAFF. Full variable domain (remainder filled in from reference TRBV5-1 and TRBJ1-1): KAGVTQTPRYLIKTRGQQVTLSCSPISGHRSVSWYQQTPGQGLQFLFEYFSETQRNKGNFPGRFSGRQFSNSRSEMNVSTLELGDSALYLCASAYIGAPNEAFFGQGTRLTVV.

This chain joins TRBV25-1 and TRBJ1-2, with D possibly matching TRBD1 (5 bases). The V end lost 7 bases, the J end lost 8 bases, and 20 bases lay between the germline ends. CDR1 and CDR2 (germline): MGHDK, SYGVNS. This CDR3 region has 14 residues. In nucleotides, the CDR3 is TGTGCCAGCACCGAATGGGGAGGGGTGGACGGCTACACCTTC. Encoded protein: CASTEWGGVDGYTF.

The chain has TRBV19 and TRBJ1-5; no clear D gene. There are 14 residues in the CDR3. CDR1 and CDR2 (germline): LNHDA, SQIVND (reference sequence). Trimming left V 9 bases short and J 1 base short, with 13 bases between. The CDR3 region is CASSHRGSNQPQHF. The CDR3 DNA reads as TGTGCCAGCAGTCATCGGGGAAGCAATCAGCCCCAGCATTTT.

This sequence joins TRBV7-9 and TRBJ1-2; D may be TRBD1 (6 bases). The ends were cut back, 5 bases at V and 8 bases at J, with 21 bases in the middle. The CDR3 length is 15 residues. The germline gives CDR1 SEHNR, CDR2 FQNEAQ (reference sequence). The CDR3 sequence is CASSTRDKGIRGYTF. The CDR3, as DNA: TGTGCCAGCAGCACCCGGGACAAGGGGATTCGAGGCTACACCTTC. Based on the CDR3 plus reference TRBV7-9 and TRBJ1-2, the full variable domain is DTGVSQNPRHKITKRGQNVTFRCDPISEHNRLYWYRQTLGQGPEFLTYFQNEAQLEKSRLLSDRFSAERPKGSFSTLEIQRTEQGDSAMYLCASSTRDKGIRGYTFGSGTRLTVV.

This rearrangement joins TRBV7-3 to TRBJ2-1; D is perhaps TRBD2 (6 bases). The ends were cut back, 5 bases at V and 6 bases at J, with 11 bases in the middle. The CDR3 consists of 13 residues. In germline, CDR1 is SGHTA, CDR2 FQGTGA. The CDR3 sequence is CASSHRDSNEQFF. Written as DNA, the CDR3 is TGTGCCAGCAGCCACCGGGACTCCAATGAGCAGTTCTTC.

J is TRBJ2-2 and V is TRBV6-4; 9 nucleotides match TRBD1. V shed 0 bases, J shed 7 bases, and the junction held 6 bases outside the gene matches. Germline V CDR1 and CDR2: MRHNA, SNTAGT. CDR3 length: 16 residues. The CDR3 protein is CASSDSGQGFGGELFF. In DNA form, the CDR3 reads TGTGCCAGCAGTGACTCGGGACAGGGATTTGGCGGGGAGCTGTTTTTT.

The sample holds many counts of this clone. This sequence joins TRBV19 and TRBJ2-3; TRBD2 matches 9 bases. J gave up 4 bases and V 6 bases, and 11 bases lay outside the gene matches. Germline assignment: CDR1 LNHDA and CDR2 SQIVND (reference sequence). CDR3 length: 16 amino acids. In nucleotides, the CDR3 is TGTGCCAGTAGCCGCCCCGGGCGGGGGGGCCCAGATACGCAGTATTTT. Encoded protein: CASSRPGRGGPDTQYF.

The chain carries TRBV11-2 and TRBJ1-4; the match to TRBD1 covers 7 bases. The germline gives CDR1 SGHAT, CDR2 FQNNGV. Trimming removed 5 bases from V and 8 bases from J; junction bases left unmatched: 11. The CDR3 spans 15 residues. DNA of the CDR3: TGTGCCAGCAGCCAAGGGGTCCGAGGGGGCGAAAAACTGTTTTTT. Translating it yields CASSQGVRGGEKLFF.

The chain joins TRBV10-3 to TRBJ1-2; no definite D call. In germline, CDR1 is ENHRY, CDR2 SYGVKD. The ends were cut back, 7 bases at V and 1 base at J, with 13 bases in the middle. This CDR3 has 14 amino acids. CDR3 sequence (DNA): TGTGCCATCACGAGGGATTCAATTAACTATGGCTACACCTTC. This codes for CAITRDSINYGYTF.

V gene TRBV2 combines with J gene TRBJ1-3; 11 bases agree with TRBD1. The CDR3 length is 14 residues. V was clipped by 5 bases and J by 8 bases; unmatched bases: 5. Germline lookup yields CDR1 SNHLY and CDR2 FYNNEI. This chain's CDR3 is CASSPGTGGDTIYF. The CDR3 DNA sequence: TGTGCCAGCAGTCCGGGGACAGGGGGAGACACCATATATTTT. Supplemented by reference TRBV2 and TRBJ1-3, the full variable domain reads EPEVTQTPSHQVTQMGQEVILRCVPISNHLYFYWYRQILGQKVEFLVSFYNNEISEKSEIFDDQFSVERPDGSNFTLKIRSTKLEDSAMYFCASSPGTGGDTIYFGEGSWLTVV.

This chain uses TRBV28 with TRBJ1-3; tentative D call: TRBD1 (6 bases). The V and J ends lost 5 bases and 0 bases respectively, with 14 bases between them. The CDR3 contains 16 residues. From germline, CDR1 is MDHEN and CDR2 SYDVKM. CDR3 in DNA: TGTGCCAGCAGTCCCCCCGACAGGTTCTCTGGAAACACCATATATTTT. Its protein product is CASSPPDRFSGNTIYF. The complete variable domain, with remaining parts taken from reference TRBV28 and TRBJ1-3, reads DVKVTQSSRYLVKRTGEKVFLECVQDMDHENMFWYRQDPGLGLRLIYFSYDVKMKEKGDIPEGYSVSREKKERFSLILESASTNQTSMYLCASSPPDRFSGNTIYFGEGSWLTVV.